This T cell receptor beta chain appears in the sequencing data of a study of lymphopenia after photon versus proton radiotherapy. General observations from the study: Relative stability marked proton patients; photon patients lost diversity and naive cells. After the lymphocyte nadir, photon-treated repertoires showed oligoclonal expansion, especially of CD8+ Temra cells. Post-nadir TCR diversity decline inversely tracked overall survival among those who died.

Germline CDR1 MNHNS, CDR2 SASEGT. The CDR3 spans 14 residues. V was trimmed by 3 bases and J by 5 bases, leaving 14 bases between them. As concerns this clone: Its matching antigen is unknown.

Sequencing was performed with immunoSEQ multiplex PCR; in TCRdb, only in-frame clones are kept and a portion is missing. Here the sample spans approximately 25,000 clones, roughly 82% being singletons. This clonotype was sampled from a woman between 65 and 79 years old with pancreatic cancer. The chain carries TRBV6-1 and TRBJ2-7; D is possibly TRBD2 (6 bases). This material consisted of peripheral blood, taken from a patient treated with proton-based radiotherapy. The CDR3 DNA sequence: TGTGCCAGCAGTGACACGGGGACTTGGAACGAGCAGTACTTC. Residues: CASSDTGTWNEQYF.